The rows below give T cell receptor beta chains drawn from one sample of a study of spatial heterogeneity in lung cancer. From the 5' RACE reads, TCRdb called clonotypes with MiXCR, one entry per CDR3 protein. The sample lists fewer than 50,000 distinct CDR3 sequences, about 10% occurring once. The source material was PBMCs, sampled at follow-up. The receptors come from a female donor with early-stage non-small cell lung cancer. CDR3s include the opening cysteine and the closing phenylalanine or tryptophan. Clone size, where shown, is once, few, many, or a class for clones that have expanded.

- TRBV10-3 CAISGQGNNQPQHF
- TRBV29-1 CSVEDRDRGEVVQTF
few TRBV3-1 CASSQDPRRDTQYF
- TRBV3-1 CASSQDGEGTNTGELFF
few TRBV28 CASSDYGRVGYEQYF
many TRBV5-1 CASSSPERTGELFF
once TRBV7-3 CASSLGGANTEAFF
many TRBV5-1 CASSPSIQRNTGELFF
many TRBV28 CASSGDRGDNEKLFF
- TRBV30 CAWSVAGGLTDTQYF
medium-sized TRBV12-3/TRBV12-4 CASSSRTGRETQYF
many TRBV5-1 CASSLVPWGVRNTGELFF
- TRBV7-8 CASSLRSQGGGYTF
- TRBV5-6 CASSVRGGPYEQYF
- TRBV20-1 CSASLAGIGEQYF
many TRBV14 CASSQVRGGTEAFF
many TRBV4-1 CASSQDGGQGPYNEQFF
many TRBV7-8 CASSFRVTETQYF
- TRBV29-1 CSAPTGSNTEAFF
many TRBV4-3 CASSQDPASYNEQFF
many TRBV20-1 CSASRGEEAFF
many TRBV5-1 CASSLGTSKGQPQHF
many TRBV7-3 CASSFTGGSGYGYTF
many TRBV20-1 CSASFGTQTEQYF
many TRBV6-5 CASSYPPVQFF
- TRBV2 CASSPDNYEHYF
once TRBV20-1 CSARGGVSTDTQYF
- TRBV7-3 CASSLGTGVENEQFF
- TRBV12-3/TRBV12-4 CASRPPDRGEQYF